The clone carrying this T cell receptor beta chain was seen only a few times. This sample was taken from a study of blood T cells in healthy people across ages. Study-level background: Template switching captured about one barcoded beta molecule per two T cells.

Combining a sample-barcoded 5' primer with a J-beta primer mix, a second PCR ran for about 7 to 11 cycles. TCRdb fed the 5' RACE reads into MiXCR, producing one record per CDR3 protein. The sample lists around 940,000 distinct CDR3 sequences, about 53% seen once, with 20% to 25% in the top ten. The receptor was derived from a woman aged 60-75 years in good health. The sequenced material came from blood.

The CDR3, as DNA: TGCAGTGCCACCAAACAGCTGAACACTGAAGCTTTCTTT. Protein sequence: CSATKQLNTEAFF. V usage is TRBV20-1 and J usage is TRBJ1-1; D gene ambiguous. With 6 bases removed from V and 0 bases from J, the gap between germline ends came to 11 bases. Germline lookup yields CDR1 DFQATT and CDR2 SNEGSKA (reference sequence). There are 13 residues in the CDR3.